The rows below give T cell receptor beta chains drawn from one sample of a study of shared clonotypes between healthy human individuals. Data came from immunoSEQ multiplex PCR; TCRdb stores just in-frame clones and leaves some out. The table records some 2.4 million clones, 80% to 95% of them present only once. Input material: naive CD4+ T cells from PBMCs. The receptors come from a man aged 18 to 29 in good health. Some clones in this sample may be carry-over from other donors' samples. Both conserved end residues are part of each CDR3. The D gene is left open where the match is weak. Clone size is stated in some rows and not others, as once, few, many or a class when expanded.

v_call	d_call	j_call	clone_size	cdr3_aa	cdr3_nt
TRBV7-3	TRBD1	TRBJ2-1	NA	CASSLTGTDYLEQFF	TGTGCCAGCAGCTTAACCGGGACAGACTATCTTGAGCAGTTCTTC
TRBV5-1	NA	TRBJ2-3	NA	CASSLIGGRTDTQYF	TGCGCCAGCAGCTTAATTGGGGGCCGCACAGATACGCAGTATTTT
TRBV10-3	NA	TRBJ1-2	once	CAISDQRVPEGYTF	TGTGCCATCAGTGACCAGCGGGTGCCGGAAGGCTACACCTTC
TRBV9	TRBD2	TRBJ2-1	once	CASSPRAGVAYNEQFF	TGTGCCAGCAGCCCCCGAGCGGGAGTAGCCTACAATGAGCAGTTCTTC
TRBV28	TRBD2	TRBJ2-7	NA	CASSLAGRGEQYF	TGTGCCAGCAGTTTGGCAGGGAGGGGCGAGCAGTACTTC
TRBV6-1	NA	TRBJ2-7	NA	CASSPGRGGGEQYF	TGTGCCAGCAGCCCCGGTAGGGGAGGGGGGGAGCAGTACTTC
TRBV19	TRBD1	TRBJ2-7	NA	CASSIEDRASYEQYF	TGTGCCAGTAGTATAGAGGACAGGGCGAGCTACGAGCAGTACTTC
TRBV19	NA	TRBJ2-7	NA	CASTQQAGALSYEQYF	TGTGCCAGTACTCAGCAGGCGGGGGCTCTCTCCTACGAGCAGTACTTC
TRBV7-9	TRBD2	TRBJ2-3	NA	CASSFIRLAGGRGTDTQYF	TGTGCCAGCAGCTTTATACGACTAGCGGGAGGAAGGGGGACAGATACGCAGTATTTT
TRBV9	NA	TRBJ2-3	NA	CASSVVGGASTDTQYF	TGTGCCAGCAGCGTAGTTGGTGGGGCTAGCACAGATACGCAGTATTTT
TRBV28	NA	TRBJ1-1	few	CASSLSGREAFF	TGTGCCAGCAGTTTAAGTGGCAGGGAAGCTTTCTTT
TRBV7-2	NA	TRBJ1-2	NA	CASSPSNDAGDYGYTF	TGTGCCAGCAGCCCCAGCAACGATGCAGGGGACTATGGCTACACCTTC
TRBV29-1	NA	TRBJ2-3	NA	CSVEFAGSLGTQYF	TGCAGCGTTGAGTTTGCAGGGTCCTTAGGTACGCAGTATTTT
TRBV5-1	TRBD2	TRBJ2-7	NA	CASSLGASGSYEQYF	TGCGCCAGCAGCTTGGGCGCTAGCGGGAGCTACGAGCAGTACTTC
TRBV11-2	NA	TRBJ2-5	NA	CASRQGGRFQETQYF	TGTGCCAGCAGACAAGGGGGGCGATTCCAAGAGACCCAGTACTTC
TRBV2	TRBD1	TRBJ1-1	NA	CASSVDRATEAFF	TGTGCCAGCAGTGTTGACAGGGCCACTGAAGCTTTCTTT